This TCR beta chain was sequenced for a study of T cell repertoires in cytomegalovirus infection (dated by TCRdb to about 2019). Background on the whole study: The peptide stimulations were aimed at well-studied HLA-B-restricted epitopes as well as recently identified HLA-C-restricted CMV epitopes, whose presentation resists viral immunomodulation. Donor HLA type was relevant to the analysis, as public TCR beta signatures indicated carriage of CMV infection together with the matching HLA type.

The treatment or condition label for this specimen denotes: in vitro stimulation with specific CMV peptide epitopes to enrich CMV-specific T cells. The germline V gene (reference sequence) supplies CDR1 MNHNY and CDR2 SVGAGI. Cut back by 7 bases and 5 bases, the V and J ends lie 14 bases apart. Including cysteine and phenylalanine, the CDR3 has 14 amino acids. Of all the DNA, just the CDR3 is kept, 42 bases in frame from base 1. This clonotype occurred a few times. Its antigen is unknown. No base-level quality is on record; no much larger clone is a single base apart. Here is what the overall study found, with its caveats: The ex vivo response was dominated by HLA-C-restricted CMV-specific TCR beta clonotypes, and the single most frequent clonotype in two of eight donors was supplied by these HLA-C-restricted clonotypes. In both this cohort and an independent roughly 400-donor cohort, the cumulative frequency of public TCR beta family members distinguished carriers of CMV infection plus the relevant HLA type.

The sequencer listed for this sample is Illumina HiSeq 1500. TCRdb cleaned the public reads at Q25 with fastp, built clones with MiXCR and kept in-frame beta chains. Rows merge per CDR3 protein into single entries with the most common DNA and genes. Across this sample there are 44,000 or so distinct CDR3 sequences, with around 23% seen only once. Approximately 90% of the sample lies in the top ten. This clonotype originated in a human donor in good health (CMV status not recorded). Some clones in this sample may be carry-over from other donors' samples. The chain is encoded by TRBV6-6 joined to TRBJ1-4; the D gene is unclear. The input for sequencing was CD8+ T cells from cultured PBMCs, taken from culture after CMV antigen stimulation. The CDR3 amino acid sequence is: CASTESLRNEKLFF. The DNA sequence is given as TGTGCCAGCACTGAAAGTTTGAGGAATGAAAAACTGTTTTTT.